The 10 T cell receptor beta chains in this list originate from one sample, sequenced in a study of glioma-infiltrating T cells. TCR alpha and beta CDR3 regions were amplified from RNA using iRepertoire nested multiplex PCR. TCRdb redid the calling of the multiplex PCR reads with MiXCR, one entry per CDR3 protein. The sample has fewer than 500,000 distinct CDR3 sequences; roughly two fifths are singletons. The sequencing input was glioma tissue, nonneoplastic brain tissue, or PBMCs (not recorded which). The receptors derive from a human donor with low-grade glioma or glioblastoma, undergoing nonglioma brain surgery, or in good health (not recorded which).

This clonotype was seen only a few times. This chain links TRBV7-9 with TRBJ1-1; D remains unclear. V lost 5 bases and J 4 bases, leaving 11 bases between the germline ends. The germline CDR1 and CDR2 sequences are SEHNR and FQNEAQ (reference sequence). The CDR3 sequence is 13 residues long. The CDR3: CASSPAYTTEAFF. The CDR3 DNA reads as TGTGCCAGCAGCCCCGCGTATACCACTGAAGCTTTCTTT.

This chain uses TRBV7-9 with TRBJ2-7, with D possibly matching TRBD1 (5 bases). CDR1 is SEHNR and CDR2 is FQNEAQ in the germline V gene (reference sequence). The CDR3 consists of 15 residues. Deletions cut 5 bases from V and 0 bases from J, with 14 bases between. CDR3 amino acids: CASSRRQTASYEQYF. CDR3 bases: TGTGCCAGCAGCCGGCGACAGACCGCCTCCTACGAGCAGTACTTC. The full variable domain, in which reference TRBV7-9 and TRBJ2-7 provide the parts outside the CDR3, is DTGVSQNPRHKITKRGQNVTFRCDPISEHNRLYWYRQTLGQGPEFLTYFQNEAQLEKSRLLSDRFSAERPKGSFSTLEIQRTEQGDSAMYLCASSRRQTASYEQYFGPGTRLTVT.

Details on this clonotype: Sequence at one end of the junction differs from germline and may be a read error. The CDR3, as DNA: TGTGCCAGCTCCCCCCATGTATACAATAAGCAGTTCTTC. It translates to CASSPHVYNKQFF. V usage is TRBV27 and J usage is TRBJ2-1; no reliable D call. This CDR3 has 13 amino acids. CDR1 and CDR2 from the germline V gene are MNHEY and SMNVEV (reference sequence).

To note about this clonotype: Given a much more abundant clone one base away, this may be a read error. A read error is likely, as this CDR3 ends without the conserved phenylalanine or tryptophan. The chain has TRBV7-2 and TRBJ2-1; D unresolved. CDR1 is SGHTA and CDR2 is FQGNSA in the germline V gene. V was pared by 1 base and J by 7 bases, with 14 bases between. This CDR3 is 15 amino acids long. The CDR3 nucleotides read TGTGCCAGCAGCTTAGATAGGTTTATCGGGAATGAGCAGTTCTCC. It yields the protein CASSLDRFIGNEQFS.

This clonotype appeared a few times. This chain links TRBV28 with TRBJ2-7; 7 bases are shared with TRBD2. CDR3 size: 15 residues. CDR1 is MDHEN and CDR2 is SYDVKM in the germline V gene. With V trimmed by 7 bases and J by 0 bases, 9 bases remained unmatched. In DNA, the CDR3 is TGTGCCAGCACCTCAGTATGGGAGGGCTCCTACGAGCAGTACTTC. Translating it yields CASTSVWEGSYEQYF.

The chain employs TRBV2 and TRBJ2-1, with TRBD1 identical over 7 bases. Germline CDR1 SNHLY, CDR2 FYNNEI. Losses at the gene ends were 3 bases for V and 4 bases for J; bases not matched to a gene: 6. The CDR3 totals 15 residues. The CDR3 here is CASSEKTGQYNEQFF. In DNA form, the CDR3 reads TGTGCCAGCAGTGAGAAGACGGGACAGTACAATGAGCAGTTCTTC.

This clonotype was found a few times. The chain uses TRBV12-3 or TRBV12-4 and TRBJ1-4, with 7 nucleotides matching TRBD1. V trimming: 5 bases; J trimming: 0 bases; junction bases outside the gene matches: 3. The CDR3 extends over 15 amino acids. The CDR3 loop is CASSTTGATNEKLFF. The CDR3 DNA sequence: TGTGCCAGCAGTACCACAGGGGCAACTAATGAAAAACTGTTTTTT.

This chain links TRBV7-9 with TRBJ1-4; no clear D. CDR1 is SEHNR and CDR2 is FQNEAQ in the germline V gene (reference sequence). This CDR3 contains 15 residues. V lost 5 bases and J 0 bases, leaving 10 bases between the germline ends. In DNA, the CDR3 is TGTGCCAGCAGCCCCCCGAGGACAACTAATGAAAAACTGTTTTTT. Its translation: CASSPPRTTNEKLFF.

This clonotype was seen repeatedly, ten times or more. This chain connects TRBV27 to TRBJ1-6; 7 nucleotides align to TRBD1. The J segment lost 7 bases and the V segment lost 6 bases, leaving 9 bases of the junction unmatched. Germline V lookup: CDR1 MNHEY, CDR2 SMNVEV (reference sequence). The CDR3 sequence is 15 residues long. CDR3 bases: TGTGCCAGCAGAAAGGGGGACAGAACGAATTCACCCCTCCACTTT. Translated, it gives CASRKGDRTNSPLHF.

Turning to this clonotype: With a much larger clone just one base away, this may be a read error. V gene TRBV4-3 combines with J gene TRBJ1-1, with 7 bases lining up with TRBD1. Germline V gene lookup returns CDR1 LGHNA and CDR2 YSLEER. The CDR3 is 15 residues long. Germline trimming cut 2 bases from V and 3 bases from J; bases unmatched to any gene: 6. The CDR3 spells CASSQRDSGYTEAFF. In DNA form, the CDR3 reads TGCGCCAGCAGCCAACGGGACAGTGGGTACACTGAAGCTTTCTTT.